Shown below are 32 T cell receptor beta chains from a single sample sequenced in a study of T cell responses to AZD1222 COVID-19 vaccine (dated by TCRdb to the early 2020s). Library creation used the immunoSEQ multiplex PCR assay. Drawn from immuneACCESS, this table holds only the in-frame rearrangements with V and J called that TCRdb kept. Clones are partly lost; checked studies trace under half to an unresolved V gene and leave the rest unexplained. The sample yields 150,000 or so clones; about 92% were counted once. The ten largest clones add up to approximately 2% of the sample. The time point label corresponds to: baseline before first vaccination. Specimen: peripheral blood, collected on day 0 of AZD1222 vaccination. The source is an adult in good health.

This sequence joins TRBV9 and TRBJ2-7, with D hard to call. This CDR3 has 14 residues. V was clipped by 0 bases and J by 5 bases, with 12 bases between them. The germline V gene encodes CDR1 SGDLS and CDR2 YYNGEE. The CDR3 reads CASSVEIGPNEQYF. The CDR3 DNA is TGTGCCAGCAGCGTAGAGATAGGGCCCAACGAGCAGTACTTC. Filled out from reference TRBV9 and TRBJ2-7, the complete variable domain reads DSGVTQTPKHLITATGQRVTLRCSPRSGDLSVYWYQQSLDQGLQFLIQYYNGEERAKGNILERFSAQQFPDLHSELNLSSLELGDSALYFCASSVEIGPNEQYFGPGTRLTVT.

The chain recombines TRBV3-1 (or the pseudogene TRBV3-2) with TRBJ2-2; D is undetermined. Trimming removed 3 bases from V and 1 base from J, with 9 bases in between. Germline values: CDR1 LGHDT, CDR2 YNNKEL (reference sequence). The CDR3 loop spans 15 amino acids. CDR3 nucleotide sequence: TGTGCCAGCAGCCACAGGCTAAGGAACACCGGGGAGCTGTTTTTT. Translating gives CASSHRLRNTGELFF.

V is TRBV7-8 and J is TRBJ2-1, with 8 bases that match TRBD2. Germline CDR1 reads SGHVS; CDR2 reads FQNEAQ. After removal of 4 bases from V and 2 bases from J, the junction contained 7 bases not matched to a gene. The CDR3 has 16 amino acids. Here the CDR3 DNA reads TGTGCCAGCAGCTCAAGAGCGGGAGTCGCCTACAATGAGCAGTTCTTC. Translation: CASSSRAGVAYNEQFF.

The V and J genes are TRBV19 and TRBJ2-7; 12 positions match TRBD2. The V and J ends lost 4 bases and 2 bases, in that order; junction bases with no gene match: 6. The CDR3 spans 16 residues. Per germline, CDR1 LNHDA and CDR2 SQIVND (reference sequence). CDR3 in DNA: TGTGCCAGTAGTACGAAAGGGACTAGCGGGCCCTACGAGCAGTACTTC. Translation: CASSTKGTSGPYEQYF.

The chain combines TRBV5-1 with TRBJ2-1; maybe TRBD2 (7 bases). Germline CDR1 reads SGHRS; CDR2 reads YFSETQ. The CDR3 covers 16 residues. V lost 3 bases to trimming and J lost 4 bases, with 17 bases between them. CDR3 amino acids: CASSSLSGRGYNEQFF. DNA of the CDR3: TGCGCCAGCAGCTCCCTCAGTGGGAGGGGGTACAATGAGCAGTTCTTC.

This clone was seen once. The rearrangement links TRBV18 to TRBJ2-5; 7 bases are a match to TRBD2. Germline CDR1 is KGHSH and CDR2 is LQKENI. With 3 bases clipped from V and 3 bases from J, the junction kept 4 bases outside the gene matches. The CDR3 is 14 residues long. DNA for the CDR3: TGTGCCAGCTCACCTGCAGGGAGGGAAGAGACCCAGTACTTC. This sequence encodes CASSPAGREETQYF.

The chain is built from TRBV9 and TRBJ2-1, with 12 bases aligning to TRBD2. The V gene end was trimmed by 4 bases and the J gene end by 4 bases; junction bases not matched to a gene: 6. The germline CDR1 and CDR2 sequences are SGDLS and YYNGEE. The CDR3 is made up of 16 amino acids. The CDR3 coding sequence is TGTGCCAGCAGCAGCCTAGCGGGAGGGGATTACAATGAGCAGTTCTTC. It specifies CASSSLAGGDYNEQFF.

V usage is TRBV19 and J usage is TRBJ1-3; D not certain. Germline V gene sequence: CDR1 LNHDA, CDR2 SQIVND (reference sequence). V lost 3 bases to trimming and J lost 0 bases, with 9 bases between them. This CDR3 is built from 15 residues. CDR3 coding DNA: TGTGCCAGTAGTATCCCTTCGGGCTCTGGAAACACCATATATTTT. Translated: CASSIPSGSGNTIYF.

The chain is built from TRBV11-3 and TRBJ1-1; TRBD1 might be the D (6 bases). The CDR3 has 13 amino acids. Germline CDR1 reads SGHNT; CDR2 reads YENEEA. V was clipped by 5 bases and J by 8 bases, with 15 bases between them. The CDR3 DNA reads as TGTGCCAGCAGCCATTTGGGGGGGACAGAAGCTTTCTTT. Translation gives CASSHLGGTEAFF.

Written as DNA, the CDR3 is TGTGCCAGCAGTTTCGCGGGCTCTGGAAACACCATATATTTT. This codes for CASSFAGSGNTIYF. This rearrangement joins TRBV27 to TRBJ1-3; D unresolved. Germline CDR1 reads MNHEY; CDR2 reads SMNVEV (reference sequence). The CDR3 contains 14 residues. V dropped 3 bases and J dropped 0 bases, with 6 bases sitting between them.

This rearrangement joins TRBV7-2 to TRBJ1-1; tentatively, D is TRBD1 (5 bases). Germline V gene lookup returns CDR1 SGHTA and CDR2 FQGNSA. Trimming removed 7 bases from V and 6 bases from J, with 24 bases in between. CDR3 size: 16 residues. The CDR3 is CASTLTITGGTAEAFF. In DNA form, the CDR3 reads TGTGCCAGCACCCTAACTATCACCGGGGGGACCGCTGAAGCTTTCTTT.

V gene TRBV4-1 combines with J gene TRBJ1-2; the D gene is possibly TRBD1 (6 bases). From germline, CDR1 is MGHRA and CDR2 YSYEKL. Trimming stripped 2 bases from V and 1 base from J, with 11 bases between. The CDR3 has 15 amino acids. CDR3 in amino acids: CASSQSPGDNYGYTF. DNA of the CDR3: TGCGCCAGCAGCCAATCGCCAGGGGATAACTATGGCTACACCTTC.

This clone was seen more than once but under ten times. The chain joins TRBV4-2 to TRBJ2-7; D possibly matches TRBD1 or TRBD2 (5 bases each). V was shortened by 2 bases and J by 4 bases, with 18 bases between the two germline ends. Germline V gives CDR1 LGHNA, CDR2 YNFKEQ. CDR3 length equals 16 residues. The CDR3 protein is CASSQRSRDPYYEQYF. CDR3 in DNA: TGTGCCAGCAGCCAACGATCCCGGGACCCCTATTACGAGCAGTACTTC.

This chain joins TRBV6-6 and TRBJ1-1; tentative D call: TRBD1 (6 bases). CDR3 length: 13 amino acids. The germline V and J ends were trimmed by 6 bases and 1 base, with 9 bases remaining between them. From germline, CDR1 is MNHNY and CDR2 SVGAGI (reference sequence). The CDR3 spells CASRKQGNTEAFF. CDR3 nucleotides: TGTGCCAGCAGAAAACAGGGGAACACTGAAGCTTTCTTT.

This clone was found once. The chain has TRBV28 and TRBJ1-6; no firm D call. In germline, CDR1 is MDHEN, CDR2 SYDVKM. The ends were cut back, 2 bases at V and 3 bases at J, with 8 bases in the middle. The CDR3 extends over 15 amino acids. The CDR3 DNA follows: TGTGCCAGCAGTTTAGCCAGCGGCTATAATTCACCCCTCCACTTT. This codes for CASSLASGYNSPLHF.

The V gene is TRBV6-5, the J gene TRBJ1-6, with 7 nucleotides matching TRBD1. This CDR3 has 11 residues. Germline trimming cut 8 bases from V and 10 bases from J; bases unmatched to any gene: 2. The germline CDR1 and CDR2 sequences are MNHEY and SVGAGI. The CDR3 loop reads CASQGDSPLHF. The CDR3 DNA reads as TGTGCCAGCCAGGGGGACTCACCCCTCCACTTT.

This clone turned up a few times. The rearrangement joins TRBV9 to TRBJ2-7, with TRBD1 identical over 9 bases. This CDR3 has 16 residues. The germline CDR1 and CDR2 sequences are SGDLS and YYNGEE. After removal of 4 bases from V and 3 bases from J, the junction contained 11 bases not matched to a gene. CDR3 protein: CASSIGAGTGRYEQYF. In DNA, the CDR3 is TGTGCCAGCAGCATAGGTGCCGGGACAGGGCGCTACGAGCAGTACTTC.

This rearrangement joins TRBV2 to TRBJ2-7; D is undetermined. V was cut by 5 bases and J by 1 base, with 9 bases left in between. In germline, CDR1 is SNHLY, CDR2 FYNNEI. This CDR3 spans 13 amino acids. CDR3 sequence reads: CASSWTSSYEQYF. Written as DNA, the CDR3 is TGTGCCAGCAGTTGGACCAGTTCCTACGAGCAGTACTTC. Full variable domain (rest looked up from reference TRBV2 and TRBJ2-7): EPEVTQTPSHQVTQMGQEVILRCVPISNHLYFYWYRQILGQKVEFLVSFYNNEISEKSEIFDDQFSVERPDGSNFTLKIRSTKLEDSAMYFCASSWTSSYEQYFGPGTRLTVT.

The chain has TRBV18 and TRBJ2-2; D gene uncertain. The length of the CDR3 is 17 residues. Trimming stripped 2 bases from V and 0 bases from J, with 13 bases between. The germline V gene has CDR1 KGHSH and CDR2 LQKENI. CDR3 sequence: CASSPRAAGANTGELFF. CDR3 DNA: TGTGCCAGCTCACCAAGGGCGGCTGGCGCGAACACCGGGGAGCTGTTTTTT.

The V and J genes are TRBV2 and TRBJ1-3; the D is unclear. The germline gives CDR1 SNHLY, CDR2 FYNNEI. V gave up 6 bases and J gave up 0 bases, with 9 bases separating them. This CDR3 comprises 14 residues. The chain's CDR3 is CASRDFHSGNTIYF. The CDR3 region has the DNA TGTGCCAGCAGGGACTTTCACTCTGGAAACACCATATATTTT.

The rearrangement uses TRBV6-1 and TRBJ1-2; D perhaps matches TRBD1 (6 bases). V was pared by 11 bases and J by 0 bases, with 13 bases between. CDR1 is MNHNS, CDR2 SASEGT, per germline. CDR3 length: 13 residues. The CDR3 spells CALGGGANYGYTF. Written as DNA, the CDR3 is TGTGCCTTAGGAGGGGGAGCTAACTATGGCTACACCTTC.

The gene calls are TRBV7-2 and TRBJ2-1; TRBD2 agrees at 8 bases. Germline lookup yields CDR1 SGHTA and CDR2 FQGNSA. V was pared by 4 bases and J by 4 bases, with 6 bases of the junction left unmatched. The CDR3 extends over 15 amino acids. The CDR3 loop is CASSSHGGAYNEQFF. CDR3 nucleotide sequence: TGTGCCAGCAGCTCACACGGGGGGGCGTACAATGAGCAGTTCTTC.

The chain has TRBV19 and TRBJ1-5; D remains unclear. V was trimmed by 3 bases and J by 5 bases, leaving 11 bases between them. From germline, CDR1 is LNHDA and CDR2 SQIVND (reference sequence). The length of the CDR3 is 14 residues. The CDR3 region has the DNA TGTGCCAGTAGTATTAGGGCGGGATATCAGCCCCAGCATTTT. This gives the protein CASSIRAGYQPQHF. The whole variable domain, filled in from reference TRBV19 and TRBJ1-5, reads DGGITQSPKYLFRKEGQNVTLSCEQNLNHDAMYWYRQDPGQGLRLIYYSQIVNDFQKGDIAEGYSVSREKKESFPLTVTSAQKNPTAFYLCASSIRAGYQPQHFGDGTRLSIL.

This clone came up once. V gene TRBV12-5 combines with J gene TRBJ1-1, with D hard to call. Trimming took off 10 bases at V and 0 bases at J, with 15 bases between the two ends. The CDR3 sequence is 14 residues long. In germline, CDR1 is LGHNT, CDR2 FRNRAP. CDR3 protein: CATHRRVMNTEAFF. CDR3 sequence (DNA): TGTGCTACCCACCGACGGGTGATGAACACTGAAGCTTTCTTT. Combining the CDR3 with reference TRBV12-5 and TRBJ1-1 gives the whole variable domain DARVTQTPRHKVTEMGQEVTMRCQPILGHNTVFWYRQTMMQGLELLAYFRNRAPLDDSGMPKDRFSAEMPDATLATLKIQPSEPRDSAVYFCATHRRVMNTEAFFGQGTRLTVV.

This clone was observed once. V usage is TRBV6-1 and J usage is TRBJ2-2; 7 nucleotides agree with TRBD2. The germline CDR1 and CDR2 sequences are MNHNS and SASEGT. The CDR3 is 16 residues long. V was pared by 0 bases and J by 4 bases, with 5 bases of the junction left unmatched. Written as DNA, the CDR3 is TGTGCCAGCAGTGAAGCTGCGGGAGTCAGCACCGGGGAGCTGTTTTTT. Its protein is CASSEAAGVSTGELFF.

The genes are TRBV5-4 and TRBJ1-3; 8 bases agree with TRBD1. Per germline, CDR1 SGHNT and CDR2 YYREEE (reference sequence). The CDR3 runs to 16 residues. J lost 0 bases, V lost 2 bases, and 4 bases had no gene match. Here the CDR3 reads CASSLGQGASGNTIYF. The DNA for the CDR3 is TGTGCCAGCAGCTTAGGGCAGGGGGCCTCTGGAAACACCATATATTTT.

The chain employs TRBV7-2 and TRBJ2-5, with TRBD2 matching over 9 bases. The CDR3 loop spans 16 amino acids. Per the germline V gene, CDR1 is SGHTA and CDR2 is FQGNSA. The V segment lost 8 bases and the J segment 1 base; nucleotides outside the gene matches: 11. Here the CDR3 reads CASSGLGGGGQETQYF. The CDR3 DNA reads TGTGCCAGCTCAGGTCTTGGCGGGGGGGGCCAAGAGACCCAGTACTTC.

The genes are TRBV4-1 and TRBJ2-1, with TRBD1 matching over 8 bases. The CDR3 length is 14 residues. The J segment lost 8 bases and the V segment lost 5 bases, leaving 8 bases of the junction unmatched. Germline CDR1 and CDR2: MGHRA and YSYEKL. CDR3 protein: CASSSSTGVDEQFF. In DNA form, the CDR3 reads TGCGCCAGCAGCAGCTCGACAGGGGTCGATGAGCAGTTCTTC.

The sample holds one count of this clone. This chain connects TRBV11-3 to TRBJ2-3, with 9 bases matching TRBD1. Germline assignment: CDR1 SGHNT and CDR2 YENEEA. Trimming at V came to 6 bases and at J to 5 bases, leaving 0 bases not matched to a gene. The length of the CDR3 is 12 residues. The CDR3 is CASRDRGDTQYF. The CDR3 region has the DNA TGTGCCAGCAGGGACAGGGGAGATACGCAGTATTTT.

The rearrangement joins TRBV19 to TRBJ2-1; the match to TRBD2 covers 9 bases. The V gene's germline CDR1 is LNHDA and CDR2 SQIVND (reference sequence). After removal of 5 bases from V and 9 bases from J, the junction contained 11 bases not matched to a gene. CDR3 size: 15 residues. The CDR3 DNA reads TGTGCCAGTAGTCTCCTCACTAGCGGGTTAACTGAGCAGTTCTTC. It translates to CASSLLTSGLTEQFF.

The chain carries TRBV11-2 and TRBJ1-2; D unclear. Germline V CDR1 and CDR2: SGHAT, FQNNGV. V lost 0 bases to trimming and J lost 4 bases, with 12 bases between them. The CDR3 has 15 amino acids. The CDR3 reads CASSLDTKTTYGYTF. CDR3 nucleotide sequence: TGTGCCAGCAGCTTAGACACGAAAACGACCTATGGCTACACCTTC. Based on the CDR3 plus reference TRBV11-2 and TRBJ1-2, the full variable domain is EAGVAQSPRYKIIEKRQSVAFWCNPISGHATLYWYQQILGQGPKLLIQFQNNGVVDDSQLPKDRFSAERLKGVDSTLKIQPAKLEDSAVYLCASSLDTKTTYGYTFGSGTRLTVV.

J is TRBJ1-5 and V is TRBV4-1; D might be TRBD1 (5 bases). The CDR3 is 15 amino acids. Trimming removed 1 base at V and 4 bases at J, with 11 bases between. The germline V gene has CDR1 MGHRA and CDR2 YSYEKL. CDR3 sequence (DNA): TGCGCCAGCAGCCAAGGGCAGGGCCCTAATCAGCCCCAGCATTTT. Translating gives CASSQGQGPNQPQHF.